The clone carrying this TCR beta chain has just a few counts. Its specificity is unknown. Naive CD45RA+ and memory CD45RA-negative subsets were split from CD4+ cells. The sample is drawn from a study of shared clonotypes between healthy human individuals. Whole-study context: Each donor contributed plates that comprised three CD4 naive, three CD4 memory, two CD8 naive and one CD8 memory.

The protocol was immunoSEQ multiplex PCR, while the TCRdb copy is restricted to in-frame clones and leaves out a portion. This sample yields 300,000 to 400,000 clones, of which under 80% are seen a single time; approximately 10% belongs to the top ten. Study-wide results and limits: Generally, naive subsets (rather than memory subsets) showed larger estimated richness. Rarefaction exposed incomplete sorted-subset sequencing despite large depth.

Looked up from germline, CDR1 is SGHDT and CDR2 is YYEEEE. The CDR3 has 16 amino acids. The V segment lost 2 bases and the J segment 5 bases; nucleotides outside the gene matches: 10. Sequencing input: memory CD4+ T cells sorted from blood. The subset denotes: CD45RA-negative fraction. The chain employs TRBV5-6 and TRBJ1-2; 9 bases agree with TRBD1. The TCR was taken from a man under 40 in good health. CDR3 loop: CASSFYETDRGYGYTF. In DNA, the CDR3 is TGTGCCAGCAGCTTTTATGAGACCGACAGGGGGTATGGCTACACCTTC.